This T cell receptor beta chain stems from a study of blood T cell repertoires in COVID-19. The CDR3 totals 17 residues. Profiled with immunoSEQ multiplex PCR; TCRdb holds only in-frame clones, not every one. Of a few hundred thousand clones detected, roughly 86% appear once; the ten largest clones hold over 9%. The origin of this receptor is a woman in her 30s who had recovered from COVID-19. Sequenced sample: PBMCs or T cells enriched from blood (not recorded which). The chain is built from TRBV21-1 and TRBJ1-1. TRBV21-1 is annotated as a pseudogene. The CDR3 DNA is TGTGCCAGCAGCAAAGCGCGCGGTGGTGGTATGAACACTGAAGCTTTCTTT. Protein product: CASSKARGGGMNTEAFF.